The 20 T cell receptor beta chains below come from one sample, sequenced in a study of blood T cell repertoires in COVID-19. TCRdb's table, derived via immunoSEQ multiplex PCR, lists solely in-frame clones and lacks some. The table records some 140,000 clones, about 89% of them present only once. Sequenced input: peripheral blood. These receptors came from a man aged 50 to 60 with acute or convalescent COVID-19.

The V call is TRBV19, the J call TRBJ1-5; no firm D call. V dropped 4 bases and J dropped 4 bases, with 8 bases sitting between them. The CDR3 has 13 amino acids. Germline CDR1 is LNHDA and CDR2 is SQIVND (reference sequence). CDR3: CASSTSQNQPQHF. As DNA, the CDR3 is TGTGCCAGTAGTACCTCTCAGAATCAGCCCCAGCATTTT.

The V and J genes are TRBV4-3 and TRBJ2-3; D call uncertain. CDR3 length equals 14 residues. V was shortened by 0 bases and J by 4 bases, with 8 bases between the two germline ends. Germline V gene lookup returns CDR1 LGHNA and CDR2 YSLEER. Here the CDR3 DNA reads TGCGCCAGCAGCCAAGATTCTCGTTCAGATACGCAGTATTTT. Protein: CASSQDSRSDTQYF.

The chain joins TRBV11-3 to TRBJ2-1; 9 bases line up with TRBD2. The ends lost 4 bases at V and 9 bases at J; junction bases unmatched: 7. CDR1 and CDR2 from the germline V gene are SGHNT and YENEEA. The CDR3 spans 14 residues. DNA for the CDR3: TGTGCCAGCAGCTCGCGGGGGGGCCTTGGTGAGCAGTTCTTC. Translating gives CASSSRGGLGEQFF.

The chain couples TRBV7-2 to TRBJ1-1; 8 nucleotides agree with TRBD1. Trimming at V came to 5 bases and at J to 1 base, leaving 6 bases not matched to a gene. The CDR3 extends over 15 amino acids. CDR1 is SGHTA, CDR2 FQGNSA, per germline. CDR3 sequence: CASSPPGGRNTEAFF. DNA for the CDR3: TGTGCCAGCAGCCCCCCAGGGGGCCGGAACACTGAAGCTTTCTTT. The full variable domain, in which reference TRBV7-2 and TRBJ1-1 provide the parts outside the CDR3, is GAGVSQSPSNKVTEKGKDVELRCDPISGHTALYWYRQSLGQGLEFLIYFQGNSAPDKSGLPSDRFSAERTGGSVSTLTIQRTQQEDSAVYLCASSPPGGRNTEAFFGQGTRLTVV.

This clone was seen once. This sequence joins TRBV28 and TRBJ2-2; TRBD1 matches at 7 bases. The CDR3 loop spans 19 amino acids. The J segment lost 9 bases and the V segment lost 4 bases, leaving 23 bases of the junction unmatched. Germline V gene lookup returns CDR1 MDHEN and CDR2 SYDVKM. The CDR3 region is CASSSRQGRIGTGDRELFF. The DNA for the CDR3 is TGTGCCAGCAGTTCAAGACAGGGCAGAATTGGCACCGGGGATAGGGAGCTGTTTTTT. The entire variable domain, with the rest obtained from reference TRBV28 and TRBJ2-2, is as follows: DVKVTQSSRYLVKRTGEKVFLECVQDMDHENMFWYRQDPGLGLRLIYFSYDVKMKEKGDIPEGYSVSREKKERFSLILESASTNQTSMYLCASSSRQGRIGTGDRELFFGEGSRLTVL.

A few counts support this clone. V is TRBV28 and J is TRBJ2-5; 7 nucleotides align to TRBD2. The CDR3 length is 16 residues. With V trimmed by 6 bases and J by 7 bases, 17 bases remained unmatched. CDR1 is MDHEN and CDR2 is SYDVKM in the germline V gene. The CDR3 DNA reads TGTGCCAGCAGAGTTAGCTTAGCTGAAGGCGGGGGGACCCAGTACTTC. It specifies CASRVSLAEGGGTQYF.

The chain links TRBV4-2 to TRBJ1-4, with TRBD1 identical over 10 bases. The ends lost 2 bases at V and 6 bases at J; junction bases unmatched: 3. Germline loops: CDR1 LGHNA, CDR2 YNFKEQ. The CDR3 sequence is 15 residues long. The CDR3 nucleotides are TGTGCCAGCAGCCAACCCGGGACAGGGGATGAAAAACTGTTTTTT. Protein sequence: CASSQPGTGDEKLFF.

This clone was recorded a few times. J is TRBJ1-2 and V is TRBV19, with TRBD1 matching 7 bases. This CDR3 has 15 residues. Germline loops: CDR1 LNHDA, CDR2 SQIVND (reference sequence). V was pared by 5 bases and J by 5 bases, with 11 bases of the junction left unmatched. Here the CDR3 reads CASSDDRVFGYGYTF. CDR3 coding DNA: TGTGCCAGTAGTGATGACAGGGTATTCGGTTATGGCTACACCTTC.

This clone was picked up one time. The V and J genes are TRBV5-1 and TRBJ1-6; maybe TRBD1 (5 bases). The CDR3 runs to 14 residues. Per the germline V gene, CDR1 is SGHRS and CDR2 is YFSETQ. V lost 1 base and J lost 12, with 14 bases in between. The CDR3 nucleotides read TGCGCCAGCAGCTTGATAGGGGCCTGGGGACCCCTCCACTTT. Its translation: CASSLIGAWGPLHF.

The chain is built from TRBV9 and TRBJ2-2; 7 bases are shared with TRBD2. V shed 4 bases, J shed 5 bases, and the junction held 5 bases outside the gene matches. The CDR3 covers 14 residues. Germline CDR1 reads SGDLS; CDR2 reads YYNGEE. In DNA, the CDR3 is TGTGCCAGCAGCTCCTGGGGGGGGACCGGGGAGCTGTTTTTT. This codes for CASSSWGGTGELFF.

J is TRBJ2-7 and V is TRBV9; 7 positions agree with TRBD2. V shed 0 bases and J 5 bases; nucleotides not matched to a gene: 8. The CDR3 runs 15 residues. Germline-derived CDR1 and CDR2 are SGDLS and YYNGEE. The CDR3 DNA is TGTGCCAGCAGCGTAGGTGACGGCGGGAGTGACGAGCAGTACTTC. Its protein product is CASSVGDGGSDEQYF.

V is TRBV10-1 and J is TRBJ2-1; no definite D call. Germline values: CDR1 WNHNN, CDR2 SYGVQD (reference sequence). Between the trimmed V and J ends, which lost 4 bases and 2 bases, there was a span of 9 bases. The CDR3 spans 14 residues. The CDR3 sequence is CASSGEETYNEQFF. The CDR3 DNA is TGCGCCAGCAGTGGTGAGGAAACCTACAATGAGCAGTTCTTC.

The J gene is TRBJ1-2, the V gene TRBV7-2; D is undetermined. The CDR3 is 11 residues long. Germline V lookup: CDR1 SGHTA, CDR2 FQGNSA. The V end lost 2 bases, the J end lost 7 bases, and 5 bases lay between the germline ends. CDR3 amino acids: CASSLSRGYTF. The CDR3 coding sequence is TGTGCCAGCAGCTTATCTCGTGGCTACACCTTC.

The chain links TRBV6-6 to TRBJ1-1; TRBD1 is a possible D gene (6 bases). Trimming took 4 bases from V and 5 from J, leaving 20 bases between them. Looked up from germline, CDR1 is MNHNY and CDR2 is SVGAGI (reference sequence). This CDR3 is built from 16 residues. The CDR3 here is CASSSPRGRSSTEAFF. CDR3 coding DNA: TGTGCCAGCAGTTCCCCCAGGGGAAGGTCCTCAACTGAAGCTTTCTTT.

The chain recombines TRBV5-1 with TRBJ2-7; D possibly corresponds to TRBD2 (6 bases). V was pared by 0 bases and J by 2 bases, with 12 bases between. CDR3 length: 15 amino acids. The V gene's germline CDR1 is SGHRS and CDR2 YFSETQ. The CDR3 reads CASSLGQEGTYEQYF. The CDR3 region has the DNA TGCGCCAGCAGCTTGGGGCAGGAGGGGACCTACGAGCAGTACTTC. The whole variable domain, filled in from reference TRBV5-1 and TRBJ2-7, reads KAGVTQTPRYLIKTRGQQVTLSCSPISGHRSVSWYQQTPGQGLQFLFEYFSETQRNKGNFPGRFSGRQFSNSRSEMNVSTLELGDSALYLCASSLGQEGTYEQYFGPGTRLTVT.

The V call is TRBV27, the J call TRBJ1-6, with 12 bases lining up with TRBD1. CDR1 is MNHEY and CDR2 is SMNVEV in the germline V gene (reference sequence). This CDR3 is 14 amino acids long. Trimming took 8 bases from V and 7 from J; bases not matched to a gene: 3. The CDR3 DNA reads TGTGCCAGCGGGACAGGGGGCCGGAATTCACCCCTCCACTTT. Protein product: CASGTGGRNSPLHF.

The chain has TRBV24-1 and TRBJ1-2; tentatively, D is TRBD1 (6 bases). V dropped 4 bases and J dropped 4 bases, with 12 bases sitting between them. The CDR3 is 14 amino acids. Per germline, CDR1 KGHDR and CDR2 SFDVKD. The CDR3 protein is CATSDPSRGYGYTF. Here the CDR3 DNA reads TGTGCCACCAGTGACCCGAGCAGGGGCTATGGCTACACCTTC.

J is TRBJ2-1 and V is TRBV6-6; the D gene is possibly TRBD1 (6 bases). Germline-derived CDR1 and CDR2 are MNHNY and SVGAGI (reference sequence). V dropped 3 bases and J dropped 4 bases, with 16 bases sitting between them. The CDR3 extends over 16 amino acids. The CDR3 protein is CASSYLRTEAYNEQFF. The DNA of the CDR3 is TGTGCCAGCAGTTATCTCCGGACAGAAGCTTACAATGAGCAGTTCTTC.

This chain links TRBV7-9 with TRBJ1-6, with D uncertain. V was cut by 3 bases and J by 9 bases, with 6 bases left in between. Germline lookup yields CDR1 SEHNR and CDR2 FQNEAQ (reference sequence). CDR3 length: 12 amino acids. The DNA of the CDR3 is TGTGCCAGCAGCTTGCCCAGTTCACCCCTCCACTTT. Translated, it gives CASSLPSSPLHF.

This chain joins TRBV19 and TRBJ2-7, with a possible D match to TRBD2 (7 bases). V lost 6 bases, J lost 12 bases, and 18 bases lay in between. This CDR3 is 12 amino acids long. Germline V lookup: CDR1 LNHDA, CDR2 SQIVND (reference sequence). In DNA form, the CDR3 reads TGTGCCAGTAGCCCGCCTCGGGGGGCAAGGTACGTC. Translation: CASSPPRGARYV.